One sample yielded the 25 T cell receptor beta chains listed below, sequenced in a study of T cells after yellow fever vaccination. Each CDR3 protein is one row after TCRdb ran MiXCR on the 5' RACE reads. This table holds more than 200,000 distinct CDR3 sequences, approximately 3.6% found once. This specimen was PBMCs, taken 15 days after the yellow fever booster vaccination. The receptors shown here come from a man younger than 35 who received the YFV17D yellow fever vaccine.

Ten or more counts support this clonotype. The V gene is TRBV7-2, the J gene TRBJ1-1; TRBD1 matches 8 bases. Per the germline V gene, CDR1 is SGHTA and CDR2 is FQGNSA. Trimming at V came to 5 bases and at J to 6 bases, leaving 11 bases not matched to a gene. The CDR3 is made up of 15 amino acids. This CDR3 is CASSRHQGAVAEAFF. CDR3 DNA: TGTGCCAGCAGCCGCCATCAGGGGGCGGTCGCTGAAGCTTTCTTT.

Ten or more counts support this clonotype. The CDR3 DNA is TGCAGTGCCCCCCTAGGCAGGAACACCGGGGAGCTGTTTTTT. Its protein is CSAPLGRNTGELFF. V usage is TRBV20-1 and J usage is TRBJ2-2; D remains unclear. CDR1 DFQATT and CDR2 SNEGSKA come from the germline V gene (reference sequence). The CDR3 covers 14 residues. V was clipped by 6 bases and J by 1 base, with 12 bases between them.

This clonotype appeared many times. The chain carries TRBV11-2 and TRBJ2-5, with D possibly matching TRBD1 (6 bases). The germline V and J ends were trimmed by 4 bases and 6 bases, with 12 bases remaining between them. Germline V gives CDR1 SGHAT, CDR2 FQNNGV. The CDR3 covers 13 residues. CDR3 bases: TGTGCCAGCAGCTGGATCAGGGGCCAGACCCAGTACTTC. Translating gives CASSWIRGQTQYF. Full variable domain (remainder filled in from reference TRBV11-2 and TRBJ2-5): EAGVAQSPRYKIIEKRQSVAFWCNPISGHATLYWYQQILGQGPKLLIQFQNNGVVDDSQLPKDRFSAERLKGVDSTLKIQPAKLEDSAVYLCASSWIRGQTQYFGPGTRLLVL.

This clonotype has at least ten counts. The chain combines TRBV7-9 with TRBJ1-1; D call uncertain. V was cut by 4 bases and J by 5 bases, with 17 bases left in between. Germline CDR1 is SEHNR and CDR2 is FQNEAQ (reference sequence). The CDR3 is 15 amino acids. CDR3: CASSSPPSDRTEAFF. CDR3 DNA sequence: TGTGCCAGCAGCTCCCCCCCCTCGGACCGAACTGAAGCTTTCTTT.

This clonotype was seen many times. This chain links TRBV29-1 with TRBJ1-1; D unclear. The CDR3 has 11 amino acids. The V gene lost 6 bases and the J gene lost 3 bases, with 8 bases spanning the gap. CDR1 is SQVTM, CDR2 ANQGSEA, per germline. The CDR3 protein is CSVAPYTEAFF. CDR3 sequence (DNA): TGCAGCGTGGCCCCCTACACTGAAGCTTTCTTT.

This clonotype was found many times. The CDR3 nucleotides are TGTGCCAGCAGCTCGGGACTATTGGAGACCCAGTACTTC. This translates into CASSSGLLETQYF. The chain has TRBV7-7 and TRBJ2-5; 7 bases align to TRBD2. Germline loops: CDR1 SSHAT, CDR2 FNYEAQ (reference sequence). There are 13 residues in the CDR3. Trimming at V came to 4 bases and at J to 5 bases, leaving 4 bases not matched to a gene.

This clonotype was picked up many times. The rearrangement links TRBV6-5 to TRBJ1-1, with 7 bases fitting TRBD1. V was pared by 4 bases and J by 3 bases, with 5 bases of the junction left unmatched. This CDR3 is built from 14 residues. The germline V gene has CDR1 MNHEY and CDR2 SVGAGI. The CDR3 DNA is TGTGCCAGCAGTTTTGGAGGGGGCCACACTGAAGCTTTCTTT. Translating it yields CASSFGGGHTEAFF.

The sample holds many counts of this clonotype. The chain recombines TRBV25-1 with TRBJ1-2; 7 nucleotides match TRBD1. The V gene end was trimmed by 5 bases and the J gene end by 7 bases; junction bases not matched to a gene: 10. The CDR3 consists of 14 residues. Germline V gene sequence: CDR1 MGHDK, CDR2 SYGVNS. Here the CDR3 DNA reads TGTGCCAGCAGTCTAGAGGGGGCGAATGGTGGCTACACCTTC. Translating it yields CASSLEGANGGYTF.

Ten or more counts support this clonotype. The chain carries TRBV6-5 and TRBJ1-2; D is possibly TRBD1 (5 bases). This CDR3 spans 14 amino acids. The germline V gene has CDR1 MNHEY and CDR2 SVGAGI. Trimming took 0 bases from V and 8 from J, leaving 13 bases between them. The CDR3 region is CASSYSYQGEGYTF. In nucleotides, the CDR3 is TGTGCCAGCAGTTACTCGTACCAGGGAGAGGGCTACACCTTC.

This clonotype was picked up many times. V usage is TRBV28 and J usage is TRBJ1-6; D is uncertain. There are 12 residues in the CDR3. From germline, CDR1 is MDHEN and CDR2 SYDVKM. V lost 2 bases and J lost 7, with 3 bases in between. The CDR3 protein is CASSLANSPLHF. For the CDR3, the DNA is TGTGCCAGCAGTTTAGCGAATTCACCCCTCCACTTT.

There are many counts of this clonotype. This chain uses TRBV12-3 or TRBV12-4 with TRBJ1-1, with D perhaps TRBD1 (6 bases). The CDR3 is 14 amino acids. The ends were cut back, 4 bases at V and 5 bases at J, with 14 bases in the middle. Written as DNA, the CDR3 is TGTGCCAGCAGTTCTCATTCAGGGGAGACTGAAGCTTTCTTT. As protein: CASSSHSGETEAFF.

The CDR3 spells CASSISAGSYGYTF. The CDR3 bases are TGTGCCAGTAGTATCTCGGCGGGGTCCTATGGCTACACCTTC. This chain joins TRBV19 and TRBJ1-2; no clear D gene. Germline V lookup: CDR1 LNHDA, CDR2 SQIVND (reference sequence). This CDR3 has 14 amino acids. Between the trimmed V and J ends, which lost 3 bases and 4 bases, there was a span of 12 bases. The full variable domain, with the rest looked up from reference TRBV19 and TRBJ1-2, is DGGITQSPKYLFRKEGQNVTLSCEQNLNHDAMYWYRQDPGQGLRLIYYSQIVNDFQKGDIAEGYSVSREKKESFPLTVTSAQKNPTAFYLCASSISAGSYGYTFGSGTRLTVV.

The chain links TRBV12-3 or TRBV12-4 to TRBJ2-7, with 8 bases lining up with TRBD2. The trim removed 2 bases at V and 6 bases at J, leaving 6 bases unmatched. This CDR3 has 14 amino acids. The CDR3 protein is CASSLPGGAGEQYF. The CDR3 coding sequence is TGTGCCAGCAGTTTACCGGGGGGGGCCGGCGAGCAGTACTTC.

This clonotype has at least ten counts. The chain recombines TRBV9 with TRBJ2-2; D remains ambiguous. Trimming cost V 2 bases and J 1 base, with 24 bases left between them. Per the germline V gene, CDR1 is SGDLS and CDR2 is YYNGEE. This CDR3 contains 20 residues. CDR3 coding DNA: TGTGCCAGCAGCGTTCTCAAAGATGGGGTGGGCGGCCGGAACACCGGGGAGCTGTTTTTT. It translates to CASSVLKDGVGGRNTGELFF.

The chain combines TRBV6-4 with TRBJ1-5; 8 nucleotides match TRBD1. The junction had 10 bases not matched to a gene; V was cut back by 2 bases and J by 1 base. The CDR3 extends over 18 amino acids. The V gene's germline CDR1 is MRHNA and CDR2 SNTAGT. CDR3 nucleotide sequence: TGTGCCAGCAGTGACCCTCGAGGACAGGGTTGGAGCAATCAGCCCCAGCATTTT. This sequence encodes CASSDPRGQGWSNQPQHF.

This clonotype has a count of ten or more. This chain connects TRBV12-3 or TRBV12-4 to TRBJ1-4; no clear D. The CDR3 contains 14 residues. The V gene lost 6 bases and the J gene lost 4 bases, with 12 bases spanning the gap. DNA of the CDR3: TGTGCCAGCAGGCCGGGAGGGATTAATGAAAAACTGTTTTTT. It is translated as CASRPGGINEKLFF.

This clonotype was recorded at least ten times. The V and J genes are TRBV18 and TRBJ1-1, with D tentatively TRBD1 (6 bases). V was clipped by 3 bases and J by 5 bases, with 16 bases between them. Germline CDR1 KGHSH, CDR2 LQKENI. This CDR3 comprises 15 residues. This CDR3 reads CASSPIDRGGTEAFF. DNA of the CDR3: TGTGCCAGCTCACCTATCGACAGAGGGGGAACTGAAGCTTTCTTT.

This clonotype came up many times. This rearrangement joins TRBV20-1 to TRBJ2-5; D might be TRBD1 or TRBD2, each matching 5 bases. CDR1 DFQATT and CDR2 SNEGSKA come from the germline V gene (reference sequence). This CDR3 comprises 12 residues. Between the trimmed V and J ends, which lost 1 base and 5 bases, there was a span of 8 bases. Here the CDR3 DNA reads TGCAGTGCTAGAGCCGGGGCTGAGACCCAGTACTTC. This sequence encodes CSARAGAETQYF.

This clonotype showed up many times. The genes are TRBV28 and TRBJ2-6; 9 positions match TRBD1. J was trimmed by 4 bases and V by 5 bases; bases with no gene match: 15. This CDR3 contains 19 residues. Germline V gene sequence: CDR1 MDHEN, CDR2 SYDVKM. The CDR3 region is CASSPTGTGIRSGANVLTF. In DNA form, the CDR3 reads TGTGCCAGCAGTCCGACCGGGACAGGGATCCGATCGGGGGCCAACGTCCTGACTTTC.

As for this clonotype: A much larger clone sits a single nucleotide away, making a read error possible. The rearrangement links TRBV7-9 to TRBJ1-2, with a possible D match to TRBD1 (5 bases). The length of the CDR3 is 14 residues. V was cut by 10 bases and J by 7 bases, with 22 bases left in between. The V gene's germline CDR1 is SEHNR and CDR2 FQNEAQ (reference sequence). CDR3 in DNA: TGTGCCATCACCGCTTGGGGGGGAAGAAGTGGCTACACCTTC. Encoded protein: CAITAWGGRSGYTF.

There are many counts of this clonotype. The rearrangement uses TRBV5-1 and TRBJ2-2, with no clear D. This CDR3 region has 15 residues. Trimming took off 0 bases at V and 5 bases at J, with 11 bases between the two ends. Germline-derived CDR1 and CDR2 are SGHRS and YFSETQ. The CDR3 loop is CASSLVPGETGELFF. The CDR3 nucleotides read TGCGCCAGCAGCTTGGTGCCCGGAGAGACCGGGGAGCTGTTTTTT.

There are many counts of this clonotype. CDR3 nucleotide sequence: TGCGCCAGCACTCCCGACAGGGACCAAGAGACCCAGTACTTC. Translation: CASTPDRDQETQYF. The chain uses TRBV5-1 and TRBJ2-5; 7 bases map to TRBD1. V lost 6 bases, J lost 0 bases, and 5 bases stayed unmatched. The CDR3 runs to 14 residues. Germline lookup yields CDR1 SGHRS and CDR2 YFSETQ. Combining the CDR3 with reference TRBV5-1 and TRBJ2-5 gives the whole variable domain KAGVTQTPRYLIKTRGQQVTLSCSPISGHRSVSWYQQTPGQGLQFLFEYFSETQRNKGNFPGRFSGRQFSNSRSEMNVSTLELGDSALYLCASTPDRDQETQYFGPGTRLLVL.

This clonotype was recorded many times. The chain employs TRBV12-3 or TRBV12-4 and TRBJ2-2; D not resolved. The CDR3 covers 14 residues. Trimming removed 7 bases from V and 4 bases from J, with 13 bases in between. CDR3 nucleotide sequence: TGTGCCAGCACCACCTCCATGAGCACCGGGGAGCTGTTTTTT. The encoded protein is CASTTSMSTGELFF.

This clonotype has a count of ten or more. DNA of the CDR3: TGTGCCAGCTCACCAAGTCGGGGGACTGAAGCTTTCTTT. It translates to CASSPSRGTEAFF. This chain links TRBV18 with TRBJ1-1, with D tentatively TRBD1 (5 bases). The CDR3 extends over 13 amino acids. Germline values: CDR1 KGHSH, CDR2 LQKENI. Trimming stripped 2 bases from V and 5 bases from J, with 9 bases between.

This clonotype was detected only a few times. The chain links TRBV6-5 to TRBJ1-4, with unresolved D. Germline lookup yields CDR1 MNHEY and CDR2 SVGAGI. This CDR3 has 13 amino acids. V dropped 6 bases and J dropped 5 bases, with 10 bases sitting between them. The CDR3 DNA is TGTGCCAGCAGAGCCCAAGACAATGAAAAACTGTTTTTT. It encodes CASRAQDNEKLFF.